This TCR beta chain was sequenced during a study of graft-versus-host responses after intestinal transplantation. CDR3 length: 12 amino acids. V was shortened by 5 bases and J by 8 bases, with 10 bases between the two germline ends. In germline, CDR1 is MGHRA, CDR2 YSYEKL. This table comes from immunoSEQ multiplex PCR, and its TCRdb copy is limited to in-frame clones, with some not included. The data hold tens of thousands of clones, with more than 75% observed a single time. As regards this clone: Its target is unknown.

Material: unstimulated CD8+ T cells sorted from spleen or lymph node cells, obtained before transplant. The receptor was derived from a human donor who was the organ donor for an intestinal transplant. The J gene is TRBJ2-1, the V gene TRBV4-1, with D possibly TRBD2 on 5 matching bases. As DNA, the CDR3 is TGCGCCAGCAGCAAGGCCGGGGATGAGCAGTTCTTC. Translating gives CASSKAGDEQFF.